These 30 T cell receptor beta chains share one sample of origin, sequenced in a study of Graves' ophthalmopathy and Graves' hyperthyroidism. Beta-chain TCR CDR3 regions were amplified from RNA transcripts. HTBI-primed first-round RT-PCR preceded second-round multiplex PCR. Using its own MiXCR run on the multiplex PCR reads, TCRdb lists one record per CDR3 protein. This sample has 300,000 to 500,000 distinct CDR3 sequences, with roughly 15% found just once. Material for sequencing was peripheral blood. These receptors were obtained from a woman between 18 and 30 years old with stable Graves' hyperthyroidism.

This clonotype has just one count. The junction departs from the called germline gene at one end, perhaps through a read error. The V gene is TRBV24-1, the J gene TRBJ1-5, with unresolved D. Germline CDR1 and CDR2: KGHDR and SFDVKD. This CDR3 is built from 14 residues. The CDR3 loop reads CATSDVVRDQPQHF. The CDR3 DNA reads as TGTGCCACCAGTGACGTTGTCAGAGATCAGCCTCAGCATTTT.

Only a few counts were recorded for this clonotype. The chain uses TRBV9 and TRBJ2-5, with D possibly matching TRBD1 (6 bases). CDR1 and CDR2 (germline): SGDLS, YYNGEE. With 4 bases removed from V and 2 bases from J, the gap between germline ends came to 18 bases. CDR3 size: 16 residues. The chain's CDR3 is CASSFEDSALQETQYF. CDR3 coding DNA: TGTGCCAGCAGCTTCGAGGACAGCGCGTTACAAGAGACCCAGTACTTC.

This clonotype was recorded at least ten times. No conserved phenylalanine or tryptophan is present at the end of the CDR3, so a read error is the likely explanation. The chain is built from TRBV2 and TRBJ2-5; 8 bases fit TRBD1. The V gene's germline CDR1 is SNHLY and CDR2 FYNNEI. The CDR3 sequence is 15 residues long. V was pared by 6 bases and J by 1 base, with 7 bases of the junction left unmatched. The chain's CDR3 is CASRGDRISQETQYL. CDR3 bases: TGTGCCAGCAGGGGGGACAGGATAAGCCAAGAGACCCAGTACCTC.

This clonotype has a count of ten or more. The DNA for the CDR3 is TGTGCCACCCGAAAGGACGACGGTTCAGGCGAGCAGTACTTC. Its translation: CATRKDDGSGEQYF. The V and J genes are TRBV19 and TRBJ2-7; D ambiguous. CDR3 size: 14 residues. The V gene's germline CDR1 is LNHDA and CDR2 SQIVND (reference sequence). Trimming took off 10 bases at V and 6 bases at J, with 22 bases between the two ends.

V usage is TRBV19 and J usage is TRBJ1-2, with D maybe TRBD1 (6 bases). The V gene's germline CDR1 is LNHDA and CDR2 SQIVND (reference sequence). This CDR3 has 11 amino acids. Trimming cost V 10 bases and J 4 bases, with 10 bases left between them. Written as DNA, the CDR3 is TGTGCCACCCAGACAGGCTATGGCTACACCTTC. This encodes CATQTGYGYTF.

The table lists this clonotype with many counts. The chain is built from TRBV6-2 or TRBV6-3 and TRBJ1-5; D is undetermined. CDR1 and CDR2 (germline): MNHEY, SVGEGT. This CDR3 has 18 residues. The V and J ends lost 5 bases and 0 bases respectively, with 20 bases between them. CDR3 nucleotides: TGTGCCAGCAGTCCCGATTTCCGGATTAACTATAGCAATCAGCCCCAGCATTTT. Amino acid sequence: CASSPDFRINYSNQPQHF.

The CDR3 loop is CSARTGSDTQYF. CDR3 DNA sequence: TGCAGCGCTAGGACAGGGTCAGATACGCAGTATTTT. This chain joins TRBV29-1 and TRBJ2-3; 8 nucleotides match TRBD1. Germline CDR1 reads SQVTM; CDR2 reads ANQGSEA. The CDR3 is 12 amino acids. Losses at the gene ends were 7 bases for V and 4 bases for J; bases not matched to a gene: 4.

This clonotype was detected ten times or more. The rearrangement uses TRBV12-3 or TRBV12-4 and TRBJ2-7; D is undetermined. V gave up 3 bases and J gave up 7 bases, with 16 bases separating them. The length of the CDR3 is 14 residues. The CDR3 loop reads CASSFVRHGGEQYF. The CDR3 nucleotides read TGTGCCAGCAGTTTTGTACGACACGGTGGTGAGCAGTACTTC.

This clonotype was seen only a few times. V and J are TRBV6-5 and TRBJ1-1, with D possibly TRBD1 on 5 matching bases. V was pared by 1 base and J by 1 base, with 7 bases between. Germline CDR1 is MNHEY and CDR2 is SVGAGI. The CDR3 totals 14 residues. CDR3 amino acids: CASSYYDRNTEAFF. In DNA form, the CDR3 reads TGTGCCAGCAGTTACTACGACAGGAACACTGAAGCTTTCTTT.

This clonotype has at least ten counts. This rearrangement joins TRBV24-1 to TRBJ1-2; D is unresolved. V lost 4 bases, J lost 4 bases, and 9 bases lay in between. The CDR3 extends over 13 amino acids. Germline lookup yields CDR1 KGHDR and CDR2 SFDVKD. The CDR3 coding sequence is TGTGCCACCAGTGAGGGTGTTTCCTATGGCTACACCTTC. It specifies CATSEGVSYGYTF.

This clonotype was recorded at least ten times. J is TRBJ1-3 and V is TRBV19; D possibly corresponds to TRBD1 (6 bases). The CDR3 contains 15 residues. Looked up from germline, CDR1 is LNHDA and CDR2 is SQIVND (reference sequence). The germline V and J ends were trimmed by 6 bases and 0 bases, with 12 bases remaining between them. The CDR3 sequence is CASRGTPHSGNTIYF. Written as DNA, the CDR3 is TGTGCCAGTAGAGGGACACCCCACTCTGGAAACACCATATATTTT.

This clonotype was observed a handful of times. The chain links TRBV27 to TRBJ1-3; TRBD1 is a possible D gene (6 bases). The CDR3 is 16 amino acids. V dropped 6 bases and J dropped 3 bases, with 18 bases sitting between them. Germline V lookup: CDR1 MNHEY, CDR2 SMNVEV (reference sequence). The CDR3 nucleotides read TGTGCCAGCAGCCAATACACAGGGTCCTTTGGAAACACCATATATTTT. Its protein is CASSQYTGSFGNTIYF.

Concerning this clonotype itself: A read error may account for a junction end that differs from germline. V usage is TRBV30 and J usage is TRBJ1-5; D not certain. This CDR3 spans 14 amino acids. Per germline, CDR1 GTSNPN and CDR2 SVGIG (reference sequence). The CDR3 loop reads CAWSVSVVGQPQHF. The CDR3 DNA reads TGTGCCTGGAGTGTATCCGTGGTGGGTCAGCCCCAACATTTT.

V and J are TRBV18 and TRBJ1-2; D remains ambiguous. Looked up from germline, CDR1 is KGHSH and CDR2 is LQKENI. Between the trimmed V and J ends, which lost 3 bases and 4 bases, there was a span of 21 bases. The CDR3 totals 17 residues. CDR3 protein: CASSPGLRTPAGYGYTF. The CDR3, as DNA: TGTGCCAGCTCACCGGGCTTACGGACTCCTGCCGGCTATGGCTACACCTTC.

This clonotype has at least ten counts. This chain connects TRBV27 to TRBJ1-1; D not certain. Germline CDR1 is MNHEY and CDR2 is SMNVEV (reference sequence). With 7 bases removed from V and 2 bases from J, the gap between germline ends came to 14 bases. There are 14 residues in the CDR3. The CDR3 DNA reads TGTGCCAGCACCCGAAGCGAACCTAACACTGAAGCTTTCTTT. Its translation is CASTRSEPNTEAFF.

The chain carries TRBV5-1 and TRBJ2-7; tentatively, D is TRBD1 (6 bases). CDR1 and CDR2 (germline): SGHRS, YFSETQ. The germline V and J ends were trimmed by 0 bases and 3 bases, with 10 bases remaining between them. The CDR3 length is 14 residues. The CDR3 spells CASSLDRDLYEQYF. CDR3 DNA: TGCGCCAGCAGCTTGGACAGGGACCTCTACGAGCAGTACTTC.

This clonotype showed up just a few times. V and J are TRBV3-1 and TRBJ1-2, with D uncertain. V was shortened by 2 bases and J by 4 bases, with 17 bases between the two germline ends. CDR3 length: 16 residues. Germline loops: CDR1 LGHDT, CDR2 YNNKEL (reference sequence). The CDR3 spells CASSQSDGRGSYGYTF. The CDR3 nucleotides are TGTGCCAGCAGCCAATCCGACGGGAGAGGGTCCTATGGCTACACCTTC.

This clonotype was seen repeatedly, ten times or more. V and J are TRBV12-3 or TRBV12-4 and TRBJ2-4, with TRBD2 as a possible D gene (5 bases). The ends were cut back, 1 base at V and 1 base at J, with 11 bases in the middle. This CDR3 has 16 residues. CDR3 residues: CASSLDRGRAKNIQYF. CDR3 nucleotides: TGTGCCAGCAGTTTAGACCGCGGGCGGGCCAAAAACATTCAGTACTTC.

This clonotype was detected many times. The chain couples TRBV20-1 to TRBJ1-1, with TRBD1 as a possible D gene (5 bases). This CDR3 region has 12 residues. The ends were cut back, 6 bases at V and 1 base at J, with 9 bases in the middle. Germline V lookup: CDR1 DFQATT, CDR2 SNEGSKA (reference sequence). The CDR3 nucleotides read TGCAGTGCGGGTGGGGGGAACACTGAAGCTTTCTTT. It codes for CSAGGGNTEAFF.

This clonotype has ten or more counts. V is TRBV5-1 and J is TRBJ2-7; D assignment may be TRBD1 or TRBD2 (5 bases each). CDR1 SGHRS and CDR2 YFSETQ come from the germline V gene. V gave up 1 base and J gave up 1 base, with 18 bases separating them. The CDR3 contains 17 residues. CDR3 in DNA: TGCGCCAGCAGCTTGTCCCCCCCCGGGGCCAGGTCCTACGAGCAGTACTTC. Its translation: CASSLSPPGARSYEQYF.

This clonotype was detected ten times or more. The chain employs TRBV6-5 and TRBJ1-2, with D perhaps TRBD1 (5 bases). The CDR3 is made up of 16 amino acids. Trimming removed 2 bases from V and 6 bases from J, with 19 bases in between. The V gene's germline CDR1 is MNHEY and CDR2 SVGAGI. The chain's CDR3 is CASSYTSGGNGDGYTF. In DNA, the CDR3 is TGTGCCAGCAGTTACACGTCCGGGGGTAATGGTGATGGCTACACCTTC.

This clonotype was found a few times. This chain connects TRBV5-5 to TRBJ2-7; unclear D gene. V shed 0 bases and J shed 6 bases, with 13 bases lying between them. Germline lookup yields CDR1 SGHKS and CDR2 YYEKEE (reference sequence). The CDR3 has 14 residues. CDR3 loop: CASSLELTLGEQYF. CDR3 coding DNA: TGTGCCAGCAGCTTGGAACTGACGCTAGGCGAGCAGTACTTC.

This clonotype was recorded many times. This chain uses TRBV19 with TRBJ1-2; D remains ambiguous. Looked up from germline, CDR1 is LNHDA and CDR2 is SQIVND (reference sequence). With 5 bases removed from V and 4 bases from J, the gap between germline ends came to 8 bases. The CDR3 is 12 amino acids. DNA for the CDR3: TGTGCCAGTAGTGGGCACGGCTATGGCTACACCTTC. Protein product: CASSGHGYGYTF.

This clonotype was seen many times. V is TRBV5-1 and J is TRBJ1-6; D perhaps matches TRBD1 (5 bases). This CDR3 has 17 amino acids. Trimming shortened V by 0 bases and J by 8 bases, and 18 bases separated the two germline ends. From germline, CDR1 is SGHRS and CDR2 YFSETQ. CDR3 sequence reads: CASSLAGGIRADSPLHF. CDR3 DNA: TGCGCCAGCAGCTTGGCCGGGGGAATCAGGGCTGATTCACCCCTCCACTTT.

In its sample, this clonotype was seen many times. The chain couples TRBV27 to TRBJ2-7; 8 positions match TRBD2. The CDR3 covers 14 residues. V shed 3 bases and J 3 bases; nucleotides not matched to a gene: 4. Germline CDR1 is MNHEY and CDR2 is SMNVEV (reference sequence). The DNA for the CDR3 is TGTGCCAGCAGTTTCGGGGGGGCAAACTACGAGCAGTACTTC. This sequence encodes CASSFGGANYEQYF.

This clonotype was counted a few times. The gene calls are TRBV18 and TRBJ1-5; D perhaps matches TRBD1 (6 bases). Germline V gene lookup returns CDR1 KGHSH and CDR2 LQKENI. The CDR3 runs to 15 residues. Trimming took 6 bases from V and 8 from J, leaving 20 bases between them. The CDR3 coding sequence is TGTGCCAGCTCGCCTCAACTGGGGGGCGCGGAGCCCCAGCATTTT. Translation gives CASSPQLGGAEPQHF.

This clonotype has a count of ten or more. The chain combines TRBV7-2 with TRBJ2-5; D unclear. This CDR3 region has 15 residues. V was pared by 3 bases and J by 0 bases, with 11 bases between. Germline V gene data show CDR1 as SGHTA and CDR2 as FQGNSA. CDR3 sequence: CASSLGIRDQETQYF. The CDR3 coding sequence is TGTGCCAGCAGCTTGGGTATTAGGGACCAAGAGACCCAGTACTTC.

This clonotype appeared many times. Here the CDR3 reads CASSPLGTGRPEAFF. CDR3 nucleotide sequence: TGCGCCAGCAGCCCCCTCGGGACAGGGAGGCCTGAAGCTTTCTTT. The rearrangement uses TRBV4-1 and TRBJ1-1; 9 bases are a match to TRBD1. The germline V gene encodes CDR1 MGHRA and CDR2 YSYEKL. There are 15 residues in the CDR3. V gave up 4 bases and J gave up 6 bases; unmatched junction bases: 9.

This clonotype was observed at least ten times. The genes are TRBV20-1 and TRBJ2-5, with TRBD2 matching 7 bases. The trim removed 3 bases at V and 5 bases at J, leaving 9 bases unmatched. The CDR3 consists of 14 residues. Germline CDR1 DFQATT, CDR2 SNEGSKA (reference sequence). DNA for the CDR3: TGCAGTGCTAGTCTCGGACTAGTAAGGGAGACCCAGTACTTC. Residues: CSASLGLVRETQYF.

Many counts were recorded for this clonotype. CDR3 residues: CASSLEGHTEAFF. CDR3 sequence (DNA): TGTGCCAGCAGCTTAGAGGGTCACACTGAAGCTTTCTTT. The chain recombines TRBV7-3 with TRBJ1-1; D gene uncertain. The V gene lost 2 bases and the J gene lost 3 bases, with 7 bases spanning the gap. CDR3 length: 13 residues. The germline V gene encodes CDR1 SGHTA and CDR2 FQGTGA.